This is a list of T cell receptor beta chains from one sample in a study of cytomegalovirus exposure and HLA in healthy donors. The assay was immunoSEQ multiplex PCR, and TCRdb's table has in-frame clones only and misses some. The sample holds a few hundred thousand clones, about 89% seen once. Source material: PBMCs. These receptors were obtained from a woman younger than 35 in good health and CMV-seronegative. The CDR3 runs from the conserved cysteine through the conserved F or W. The order of the fields is clone size, V gene, CDR3 protein. Clone size is given for some rows only: seen once, a few or many times, or a class if the clone is expanded.

.,TRBV4-2,CASSHAGLGDGELFF
few,TRBV14,CASSQDAAAF
.,TRBV6-5,CASSYSHNLDTEAFF
.,TRBV11-2,CASSLDHRAENIQYF
once,TRBV5-6,CASSLTGLAGGPLEQFF
.,TRBV10-3,CAIRIRGGDHTEAFF
.,TRBV10-3,CAISQTGDTGELFF
.,TRBV6-1,CASSEAAGTAIYGQYF
.,TRBV6-5,CASSYSQGLAVYEQYF
.,TRBV11-2,CASSDDRVTEAFF
.,TRBV2,CASSLNSGNTIYF
.,TRBV5-1,CASSLEGRGGIDTQYF
.,TRBV12-5,CASGFGGGAAEAFF
.,TRBV6-1,CASKDRAEQYF
.,TRBV6-1,CAISEAVGQGWYGYTF
.,TRBV5-5,CASSHGTGANNQPQHF
.,TRBV5-6,CASSLVSTGPHEQYF
.,TRBV9,CASSVGGRVYYNEQFF
.,TRBV5-1,CASSLVDFRGVRGDRDTQYF
.,TRBV10-1,CASSPSGDTQYF
.,TRBV9,CASSVPTRGGVSYNEQFF
.,TRBV7-2,CASKYSGGRTDTQYF
.,TRBV5-5,CASSLAANTGELFF
.,TRBV5-6,CASSFGFVATNEKLFF
.,TRBV25-1,CASSDNRGRGSPLHF
.,TRBV27,CASSLRGSPYEQYF
.,TRBV5-1,CASSATQGALNTEAFF
.,TRBV7-2,CASSWDSHNEKLFF
once,TRBV28,CASSLRTGYYEQYF
few,TRBV5-4,CASSPQAGASYEQYF
.,TRBV5-5,CASREPDRGNYGYTF
.,TRBV19,CASGGKGVYEQYF
once,TRBV7-2,CASRPTGGTGNTIYF
.,TRBV9,CASSVYDSLNTEAFF
.,TRBV10-1,CASSEGTSGYNEQFF
once,TRBV19,CASSTGYGGSEQFF
.,TRBV4-3,CASSQGIAPANYGYTF
.,TRBV19,CASSVLAVTGELFF
.,TRBV6-5,CASSLLAGGNYEQYF
.,TRBV29-1,CSVGGRARNEQFF
.,TRBV7-8,CASSPLAQSSYEQYF
once,TRBV19,CASSTRVSNQPQHF
.,TRBV2,CASRARVRVHSGNTIYF
.,TRBV7-6,CASRDRDRNSPLHF
.,TRBV12-2,CASRLSRWWGQGALAGVADTQYF
.,TRBV2,CARGGTGSNQPQHF
.,TRBV15,CATSRGNLEGNTIYF
once,TRBV29-1,CSVTGTGGNEQYF
few,TRBV29-1,CSVEGGSTDTQYF
.,TRBV5-6,CASSALGQGYGYTF
.,TRBV4-1,CASSLRQTYEQYF
few,TRBV6-1,CASSESTGGTPLHF
.,TRBV7-9,CASSLVSGYEQYF